The rows below give T cell receptor beta chains drawn from one sample of a study of blood T cell repertoires in COVID-19. Assay: immunoSEQ multiplex PCR; the TCRdb copy retains only in-frame clones and omits some. The sample contains 55,000 to 80,000 clones, 75% to 85% of which appear only once. The source material was peripheral blood. These receptors were taken from a human donor in a cohort sampled during active COVID-19. Each CDR3 is given without its conserved first and last residue. The order of the fields is V gene, CDR3 protein.

TRBV13 | ASSRRAGGLDTQY
TRBV27 | ASSFLFGELF
TRBV28 | ASSTDRINQPQH
TRBV6-5 | ASRRAFGSGNTIY
TRBV6-1 | ASSPRDYRTDTQY
TRBV2 | ASSVTEPTYNEQF
TRBV28 | ASIPPGTGRMETQY
TRBV7-9 | ASSQGFRGLYEQY
TRBV3-1/TRBV3-2 | ASSQPDRAGNTIY
TRBV19 | ASRQGTFNEKLF
TRBV5-6 | ASSLGTIGYT
TRBV18 | ASSQTRGQTEAF
TRBV6-5 | ASSYVGAFNNSPLH
TRBV11-2 | ASSPRRGTNEQF
TRBV3-1/TRBV3-2 | ASSQATSGYT